This TCR beta chain originates from a study of CD8+ T cells in alopecia areata. Study-wide background: Treatment comprised oral tofacitinib, 5 to 10 mg twice daily, in treated patients. Study-wide findings and caveats: Relative to mice, TCR sharing across patients was less clear, a difference possibly HLA-related.

With 1 base clipped from V and 4 bases from J, the junction kept 2 bases outside the gene matches. In germline, CDR1 is MNHNS, CDR2 SASEGT. The CDR3 runs to 15 residues. In each case, RNA was isolated and then reverse transcribed into cDNA as the sequencing template. Generated by immunoSEQ multiplex PCR, the TCRdb table keeps only in-frame clones and is missing some. The table has some 130,000 clones, 53% seen once. This clone was counted between two and nine times. Its antigen remains unknown. Treatment given: oral pan-JAK inhibitor, 5-10 mg twice daily. The source of this sequence is a human donor with alopecia areata. The chain has TRBV6-1 and TRBJ2-1; 9 bases are a match to TRBD2. The material sequenced was CD4+ T cells sorted from blood, taken at week 4, from a patient treated with tofacitinib. The CDR3 reads CASSEGSGSYNEQFF. CDR3 nucleotide sequence: TGTGCCAGCAGTGAAGGTAGCGGGAGTTACAATGAGCAGTTCTTC.